This TCR beta chain came from a study of blood T cell repertoires in COVID-19. The CDR3 length is 11 residues. Trimming stripped 4 bases from V and 8 bases from J, with 6 bases between. Germline V gene sequence: CDR1 WSHSY, CDR2 SAAADI. Produced via immunoSEQ multiplex PCR; TCRdb's table is partial and in-frame only. The sample lists around 250,000 clones; 89% were seen once. This clonotype was sampled from a woman aged 40 to 50 who had recovered from COVID-19. This chain links TRBV10-2 with TRBJ2-1, with D unclear. The sample consisted of peripheral blood. The CDR3 sequence: CASSGSDEQFF. The CDR3, as DNA: TGCGCCAGCAGTGGCAGCGATGAGCAGTTCTTC.